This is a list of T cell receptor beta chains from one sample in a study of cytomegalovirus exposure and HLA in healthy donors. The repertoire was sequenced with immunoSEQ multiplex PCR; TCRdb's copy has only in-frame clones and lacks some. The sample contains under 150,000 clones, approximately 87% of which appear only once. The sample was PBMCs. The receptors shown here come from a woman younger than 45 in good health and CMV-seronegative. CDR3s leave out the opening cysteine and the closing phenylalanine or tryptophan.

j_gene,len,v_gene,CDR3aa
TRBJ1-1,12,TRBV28,ASSEQGRNTEAF
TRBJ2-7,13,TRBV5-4,ASSLESGQTMEQY
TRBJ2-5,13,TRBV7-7,ASSLGLAGGETQY
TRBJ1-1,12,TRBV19,ASSRGQGNTEAF
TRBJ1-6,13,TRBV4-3,ASSQVSGGNSPLH
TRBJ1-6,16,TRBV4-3,ASSQDSGYGEFNSPLH
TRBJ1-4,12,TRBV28,ASTEGGRLGKLF
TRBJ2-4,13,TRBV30,AWKLRGASENIQY
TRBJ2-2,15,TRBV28,ASSFGLAGGVSGELF
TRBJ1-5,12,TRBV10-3,VISATGVGQPQH
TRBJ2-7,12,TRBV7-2,ASSDSGSGYEQY
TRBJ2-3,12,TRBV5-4,ASSEAGGSDTQY
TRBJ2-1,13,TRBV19,ASGRGGGKNNEQF
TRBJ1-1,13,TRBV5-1,ASSSAGQMNTEAF
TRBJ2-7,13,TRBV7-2,ASSPFSGNSYEQY
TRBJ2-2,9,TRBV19,ASSEVGELF